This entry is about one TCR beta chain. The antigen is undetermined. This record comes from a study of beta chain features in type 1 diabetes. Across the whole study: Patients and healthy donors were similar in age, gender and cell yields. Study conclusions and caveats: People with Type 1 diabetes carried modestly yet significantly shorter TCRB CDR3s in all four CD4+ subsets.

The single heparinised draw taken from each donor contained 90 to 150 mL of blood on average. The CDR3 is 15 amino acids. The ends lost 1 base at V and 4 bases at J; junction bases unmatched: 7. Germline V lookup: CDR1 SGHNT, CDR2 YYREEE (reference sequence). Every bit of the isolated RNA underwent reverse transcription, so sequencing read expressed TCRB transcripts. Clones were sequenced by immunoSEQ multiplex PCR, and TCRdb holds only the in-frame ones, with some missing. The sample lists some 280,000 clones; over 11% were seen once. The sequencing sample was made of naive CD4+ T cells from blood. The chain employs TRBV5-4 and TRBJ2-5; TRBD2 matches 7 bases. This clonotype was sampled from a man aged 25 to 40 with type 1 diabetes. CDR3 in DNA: TGTGCCAGCAGCTTGAAGCGGGGAGAGCGAGAGACCCAGTACTTC. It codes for CASSLKRGERETQYF.